The 13 T cell receptor beta chains reported below all come from one sample, sequenced in a study of T-cell reconstitution after alpha-beta-depleted transplantation in children. Construction of the TCRbeta library involved unique molecular identifiers. Each CDR3 protein is one row after TCRdb ran MiXCR on the PCR reads. In the table there are roughly 220,000 distinct CDR3 sequences, about 8.4% of which are singletons. Sample: PBMCs, mostly from graft donor cells, taken 360 days after TCRalphabeta/CD19-depleted stem cell transplant. Receptors originate from a male patient aged 2 to 9 who had a stem cell transplant for acute myeloid leukemia, so the T cells may come from the graft donor.

This clonotype has ten or more counts. The chain links TRBV7-6 to TRBJ1-1; D is perhaps TRBD1 (6 bases). V was shortened by 1 base and J by 1 base, with 10 bases between the two germline ends. This CDR3 region has 15 residues. CDR1 and CDR2 (germline): SGHVS, FNYEAQ. The CDR3 DNA reads as TGTGCCAGCAGCTTAGAGGGGGGCAGGAACACTGAAGCTTTCTTT. It encodes CASSLEGGRNTEAFF.

Ten or more counts support this clonotype. This sequence joins TRBV20-1 and TRBJ2-3; no firm D call. V was pared by 6 bases and J by 4 bases, with 11 bases between. The CDR3 has 12 amino acids. Germline V gene lookup returns CDR1 DFQATT and CDR2 SNEGSKA (reference sequence). This CDR3 reads CSASDLPDTQYF. CDR3 bases: TGCAGTGCGTCGGACCTACCAGATACGCAGTATTTT.

In DNA form, the CDR3 reads TGTGCCAGCAGCTTATCTCCCTCCTTGCCGTACGAGCAGTACTTC. Its translation is CASSLSPSLPYEQYF. The V and J genes are TRBV7-2 and TRBJ2-7, with unresolved D. The germline gives CDR1 SGHTA, CDR2 FQGNSA. This CDR3 is 15 amino acids long. V was shortened by 2 bases and J by 4 bases, with 15 bases between the two germline ends.

This clonotype has ten or more counts. This rearrangement joins TRBV20-1 to TRBJ2-7; 8 nucleotides align to TRBD2. V shed 5 bases and J 5 bases; nucleotides not matched to a gene: 14. CDR1 and CDR2 from the germline V gene are DFQATT and SNEGSKA (reference sequence). The CDR3 has 15 amino acids. This CDR3 is CSAVSGSSLSHEQYF. The CDR3 DNA reads TGCAGTGCTGTAAGCGGGAGTTCCCTTTCCCACGAGCAGTACTTC.

This clonotype appeared many times. The V gene is TRBV20-1, the J gene TRBJ2-2, with TRBD1 as a possible D gene (5 bases). The V gene lost 3 bases and the J gene lost 0 bases, with 8 bases spanning the gap. This CDR3 spans 14 amino acids. Germline lookup yields CDR1 DFQATT and CDR2 SNEGSKA (reference sequence). The CDR3: CSARAGPNTGELFF. The DNA for the CDR3 is TGCAGTGCTAGGGCAGGGCCGAACACCGGGGAGCTGTTTTTT.

This clonotype was picked up many times. The V gene is TRBV4-3, the J gene TRBJ2-3, with 9 positions matching TRBD2. Germline-derived CDR1 and CDR2 are LGHNA and YSLEER. J was trimmed by 6 bases and V by 3 bases; bases with no gene match: 10. This CDR3 spans 16 amino acids. CDR3 sequence: CASSHGRGLAGDTQYF. The CDR3 nucleotides read TGCGCCAGCAGCCACGGCAGGGGACTAGCCGGGGATACGCAGTATTTT.

This clonotype was seen a handful of times. This chain links TRBV12-3 or TRBV12-4 with TRBJ2-5; maybe TRBD1 (6 bases). Trimming took 2 bases from V and 0 from J, leaving 13 bases between them. The CDR3 extends over 16 amino acids. The CDR3 sequence is CASSLFGTNYQETQYF. The CDR3 region has the DNA TGTGCCAGCAGTTTATTTGGGACAAATTACCAAGAGACCCAGTACTTC.

The chain is built from TRBV12-3 or TRBV12-4 and TRBJ1-2, with 9 bases lining up with TRBD1. V gave up 1 base and J gave up 6 bases; unmatched junction bases: 3. This CDR3 has 14 residues. CDR3 loop: CASSLGYRGHGYTF. CDR3 nucleotides: TGTGCCAGCAGTTTAGGGTACAGGGGGCATGGCTACACCTTC.

The chain employs TRBV5-4 and TRBJ2-5; 8 bases line up with TRBD1. With V trimmed by 1 base and J by 5 bases, 4 bases remained unmatched. CDR3 size: 14 residues. The V gene's germline CDR1 is SGHNT and CDR2 YYREEE (reference sequence). The CDR3 region is CASSLYTGGETQYF. CDR3 nucleotide sequence: TGTGCCAGCAGCTTGTACACAGGGGGGGAGACCCAGTACTTC.

In this sample, this clonotype turned up many times. This chain links TRBV14 with TRBJ2-5, with D maybe TRBD2 (5 bases). The CDR3 is 15 residues long. Trimming left V 1 base short and J 5 bases short, with 14 bases between. Per germline, CDR1 SGHDN and CDR2 FVKESK. DNA of the CDR3: TGTGCCAGCAGCCAAGGTGGCCAAAGGAGGGAGACCCAGTACTTC. As protein: CASSQGGQRRETQYF. Supplemented by reference TRBV14 and TRBJ2-5, the full variable domain reads EAGVTQFPSHSVIEKGQTVTLRCDPISGHDNLYWYRRVMGKEIKFLLHFVKESKQDESGMPNNRFLAERTGGTYSTLKVQPAELEDSGVYFCASSQGGQRRETQYFGPGTRLLVL.

This clonotype was observed at least ten times. The chain combines TRBV5-1 with TRBJ1-5; no firm D call. The CDR3 totals 14 residues. Deletions cut 0 bases from V and 5 bases from J, with 9 bases between. Per the germline V gene, CDR1 is SGHRS and CDR2 is YFSETQ. The CDR3 protein is CASSLGTGHQPQHF. For the CDR3, the DNA is TGCGCCAGCAGCTTGGGGACCGGGCATCAGCCCCAGCATTTT.

This clonotype was counted at least ten times. The chain carries TRBV6-5 and TRBJ1-2; a possible D gene is TRBD1 (6 bases). Between the trimmed V and J ends, which lost 5 bases and 6 bases, there was a span of 7 bases. Germline V gives CDR1 MNHEY, CDR2 SVGAGI. This CDR3 comprises 11 residues. The CDR3, as DNA: TGTGCCAGCAGTCCAGGGGATGGCTACACCTTC. It yields the protein CASSPGDGYTF.

This clonotype was recorded many times. Here the CDR3 DNA reads TGCGCCAGCAGCCAGCCCCAGGGTCCTTCAAACTATGGCTACACCTTC. Its protein is CASSQPQGPSNYGYTF. The gene calls are TRBV4-1 and TRBJ1-2; tentative D call: TRBD1 (5 bases). The CDR3 has 16 amino acids. Germline loops: CDR1 MGHRA, CDR2 YSYEKL. V lost 3 bases and J 2 bases, leaving 16 bases between the germline ends.